Each of the 26 T cell receptor beta chains below was sequenced from the same sample in a study of CD8 T cells in Susac syndrome. The RNA input was roughly 0.45 to 1 ug, and it was reverse transcribed with random hexamers. TCRdb independently ran MiXCR on the immunoSEQ multiplex PCR reads; one entry per CDR3 protein. The sample shows 250,000 to 300,000 distinct CDR3 sequences, about 89% of them seen only once. Sequencing input: CD8+ T cells from PBMCs. The receptors derive from a human donor with multiple sclerosis.

CDR3 in amino acids: CASSLTGEAAPGANVLTF. Here the CDR3 DNA reads TGTGCCAGCAGCCTGACTGGGGAGGCGGCGCCTGGGGCCAACGTCCTGACTTTC. The chain combines TRBV3-1 with TRBJ2-6; TRBD2 is a possible D gene (6 bases). Germline loops: CDR1 LGHDT, CDR2 YNNKEL (reference sequence). This CDR3 contains 18 residues. The V and J ends lost 4 bases and 2 bases respectively, with 18 bases between them. The full variable domain, rest sourced from reference TRBV3-1 and TRBJ2-6, is DTAVSQTPKYLVTQMGNDKSIKCEQNLGHDTMYWYKQDSKKFLKIMFSYNNKELIINETVPNRFSPKSPDKAHLNLHINSLELGDSAVYFCASSLTGEAAPGANVLTFGAGSRLTVL.

The genes are TRBV27 and TRBJ2-1; 7 bases are shared with TRBD2. From germline, CDR1 is MNHEY and CDR2 SMNVEV (reference sequence). CDR3 length: 17 amino acids. V shed 2 bases and J 0 bases; nucleotides not matched to a gene: 7. The CDR3 here is CASSLRLAGDSYNEQFF. The CDR3, as DNA: TGTGCCAGCAGTTTACGCCTCGCGGGGGACTCCTACAATGAGCAGTTCTTC.

This sequence joins TRBV4-2 and TRBJ2-1, with a tentative D call TRBD2 (6 bases). This CDR3 is 16 amino acids long. V lost 1 base and J lost 5, with 15 bases in between. Germline V gene data show CDR1 as LGHNA and CDR2 as YNFKEQ. CDR3 DNA sequence: TGTGCCAGCAGCCAAGGCCTAGGAGGGCCACACAATGAGCAGTTCTTC. As protein: CASSQGLGGPHNEQFF.

The V gene is TRBV27, the J gene TRBJ2-5; a possible D gene is TRBD1 (5 bases). Trimming pared 0 bases from V and 3 bases from J, leaving 8 bases between. This CDR3 contains 14 residues. The germline CDR1 and CDR2 sequences are MNHEY and SMNVEV (reference sequence). CDR3 sequence reads: CASSLSGREETQYF. In DNA form, the CDR3 reads TGTGCCAGCAGTTTATCGGGCAGGGAAGAGACCCAGTACTTC.

This clonotype was counted only a few times. The rearrangement links TRBV11-1 to TRBJ2-3, with 11 nucleotides matching TRBD2. V lost 2 bases, J lost 6 bases, and 7 bases stayed unmatched. This CDR3 is built from 16 residues. Germline V lookup: CDR1 SGHAT, CDR2 FQDESV (reference sequence). The CDR3 DNA reads as TGTGCCAGCAGCTTATCGACTAGCGGGACGTCTGATACGCAGTATTTT. This gives the protein CASSLSTSGTSDTQYF.

This sequence joins TRBV2 and TRBJ1-2, with no clear D. This CDR3 region has 16 residues. The germline CDR1 and CDR2 sequences are SNHLY and FYNNEI. V was clipped by 3 bases and J by 3 bases, with 17 bases between them. The CDR3 spells CASSDLATDPYYGYTF. The CDR3 DNA reads as TGTGCCAGCAGTGATTTGGCAACAGATCCTTACTATGGCTACACCTTC.

This sequence joins TRBV9 and TRBJ1-2; D gene ambiguous. The CDR3 contains 13 residues. Per germline, CDR1 SGDLS and CDR2 YYNGEE. Trimming stripped 4 bases from V and 4 bases from J, with 11 bases between. CDR3 nucleotide sequence: TGTGCCAGCAGCCCTATGAGCCTCTATGGCTACACCTTC. Translating it yields CASSPMSLYGYTF.

The chain carries TRBV29-1 and TRBJ2-7; D unclear. Germline lookup yields CDR1 SQVTM and CDR2 ANQGSEA. Trimming left V 0 bases short and J 6 bases short, with 9 bases between. This CDR3 is 12 amino acids long. The CDR3 reads CSVEDQAGEQYF. The CDR3 region has the DNA TGCAGCGTTGAAGATCAGGCTGGCGAGCAGTACTTC.

This clonotype was seen only a few times. Mismatch with germline at one junction end may stem from a read error. The chain employs TRBV7-9 and TRBJ2-3; 10 bases are shared with TRBD2. The CDR3 contains 16 residues. CDR1 and CDR2 from the germline V gene are SEHNR and FQNEAQ (reference sequence). CDR3 protein: CASNLAGGSSTDTQYF. DNA of the CDR3: TGTGCCAGCAACTTAGCGGGAGGCTCAAGCACAGATACGCAGTATTTT.

The chain employs TRBV5-1 and TRBJ2-1, with D unresolved. CDR1 and CDR2 from the germline V gene are SGHRS and YFSETQ. The CDR3 has 14 residues. V lost 5 bases and J 4 bases, leaving 13 bases between the germline ends. Here the CDR3 DNA reads TGCGCCAGCAGTACCCGCCCCGGGTACAATGAGCAGTTCTTC. It codes for CASSTRPGYNEQFF.

The chain carries TRBV20-1 and TRBJ1-5; D is unclear. There are 15 residues in the CDR3. Per the germline V gene, CDR1 is DFQATT and CDR2 is SNEGSKA (reference sequence). Trimming stripped 0 bases from V and 6 bases from J, with 15 bases between. CDR3 protein: CSAREGGVIGQPQHF. CDR3 bases: TGCAGTGCTAGAGAAGGTGGGGTAATCGGTCAGCCCCAGCATTTT.

The chain recombines TRBV7-9 with TRBJ2-1; perhaps TRBD2 as D (5 bases). Per germline, CDR1 SEHNR and CDR2 FQNEAQ (reference sequence). Trimming took 5 bases from V and 3 from J, leaving 23 bases between them. CDR3 length equals 18 residues. CDR3 in DNA: TGTGCCAGCAGCCACACTAGGGCGGATATATTAGACTACAATGAGCAGTTCTTC. This sequence encodes CASSHTRADILDYNEQFF.

A single count supports this clonotype. V usage is TRBV28 and J usage is TRBJ2-1, with D possibly being TRBD2 (5 bases). The V end lost 10 bases, the J end lost 0 bases, and 13 bases lay between the germline ends. CDR3 length equals 14 residues. Germline CDR1 is MDHEN and CDR2 is SYDVKM. CDR3 sequence: CATFEAASYNEQFF. The CDR3 bases are TGTGCCACCTTTGAAGCGGCCTCCTACAATGAGCAGTTCTTC.

This clonotype was seen a single time. The V call is TRBV12-3 or TRBV12-4, the J call TRBJ1-1; TRBD1 agrees at 8 bases. The CDR3 length is 16 residues. With 2 bases clipped from V and 4 bases from J, the junction kept 9 bases outside the gene matches. CDR3 nucleotides: TGTGCCAGCAGTTTAAGGGGCAGGGGGCCCGGCACTGAAGCTTTCTTT. Encoded protein: CASSLRGRGPGTEAFF.

The chain employs TRBV7-9 and TRBJ1-5, with no clear D. Deletions cut 1 base from V and 3 bases from J, with 7 bases between. The germline gives CDR1 SEHNR, CDR2 FQNEAQ (reference sequence). This CDR3 has 14 amino acids. In DNA, the CDR3 is TGTGCCAGCAGCTTAGACGGTTACAATCAGCCCCAGCATTTT. Protein: CASSLDGYNQPQHF.

V is TRBV20-1 and J is TRBJ2-7; 9 bases align to TRBD1. The CDR3 sequence is 14 residues long. The germline V gene has CDR1 DFQATT and CDR2 SNEGSKA (reference sequence). V shed 6 bases, J shed 0 bases, and the junction held 6 bases outside the gene matches. CDR3 nucleotide sequence: TGCAGTGCATTGGACAGGGGAAGCTCCTACGAGCAGTACTTC. Encoded protein: CSALDRGSSYEQYF.

Only a few counts were recorded for this clonotype. The genes are TRBV16 and TRBJ2-7; D uncertain. Deletions cut 5 bases from V and 0 bases from J, with 14 bases between. The CDR3 length is 15 residues. The V gene's germline CDR1 is KGHSY and CDR2 FQNENV. CDR3 protein: CASSYADTDSYEQYF. The CDR3 region has the DNA TGTGCCAGCAGCTATGCCGACACCGACTCCTACGAGCAGTACTTC.

This sequence joins TRBV15 and TRBJ2-1; 11 bases line up with TRBD2. CDR1 and CDR2 from the germline V gene are LNHNV and YYDKDF (reference sequence). With 1 base clipped from V and 2 bases from J, the junction kept 7 bases outside the gene matches. CDR3 length equals 18 residues. The CDR3 loop is CATSRALLAGGAYNEQFF. For the CDR3, the DNA is TGTGCCACCAGCAGAGCACTTCTAGCGGGAGGAGCCTACAATGAGCAGTTCTTC. Full variable domain (missing parts from reference TRBV15 and TRBJ2-1): DAMVIQNPRYQVTQFGKPVTLSCSQTLNHNVMYWYQQKSSQAPKLLFHYYDKDFNNEADTPDNFQSRRPNTSFCFLDIRSPGLGDTAMYLCATSRALLAGGAYNEQFFGPGTRLTVL.

The chain carries TRBV7-9 and TRBJ1-1; unclear D gene. This CDR3 has 8 amino acids. The germline V and J ends were trimmed by 10 bases and 10 bases, with 7 bases remaining between them. Germline V gives CDR1 SEHNR, CDR2 FQNEAQ (reference sequence). The CDR3, as DNA: TGTGCCACCGACGGAGCTTTCTTT. Its protein is CATDGAFF.

This clonotype has a single count. This sequence joins TRBV7-3 and TRBJ2-3; 9 bases agree with TRBD2. V was clipped by 6 bases and J by 6 bases; unmatched bases: 19. The CDR3 contains 18 residues. Germline V gene sequence: CDR1 SGHTA, CDR2 FQGTGA. CDR3 nucleotides: TGTGCCAGCAGTCCAGGGTTAGCGGGAGTGGGCCTCTTGGATACGCAGTATTTT. Protein product: CASSPGLAGVGLLDTQYF.

J is TRBJ1-6 and V is TRBV20-1; D is uncertain. This CDR3 is built from 19 residues. Germline assignment: CDR1 DFQATT and CDR2 SNEGSKA (reference sequence). Trimming shortened V by 6 bases and J by 8 bases, and 32 bases separated the two germline ends. The CDR3 DNA reads TGCAGTGCCTCGCCGAGTCGTCTTAATCTTCGGCCGGAATATTCACCCCTCCACTTT. Translation: CSASPSRLNLRPEYSPLHF.

The chain joins TRBV30 to TRBJ2-7, with 8 bases aligning to TRBD1. From germline, CDR1 is GTSNPN and CDR2 SVGIG (reference sequence). V lost 6 bases, J lost 6 bases, and 7 bases stayed unmatched. The CDR3 consists of 12 residues. Here the CDR3 reads CACQADRAEQYF. CDR3 DNA sequence: TGTGCCTGTCAGGCGGACAGGGCCGAGCAGTACTTC.

The J gene is TRBJ2-7, the V gene TRBV11-2, with a possible D match to TRBD2 (6 bases). V was shortened by 4 bases and J by 7 bases, with 20 bases between the two germline ends. The CDR3 runs 15 residues. The V gene's germline CDR1 is SGHAT and CDR2 FQNNGV. DNA for the CDR3: TGTGCCAGCAGCTCCGGCCCGGGAGTAACGGGAGAGCAGTACTTC. This codes for CASSSGPGVTGEQYF.

The chain recombines TRBV15 with TRBJ2-1, with 7 bases identical to TRBD2. V gave up 6 bases and J gave up 7 bases; unmatched junction bases: 12. From germline, CDR1 is LNHNV and CDR2 YYDKDF (reference sequence). The CDR3 contains 15 residues. CDR3 DNA: TGTGCCACCAGTGAAGAGGGCGGGGGAGTAAATGAGCAGTTCTTC. Protein product: CATSEEGGGVNEQFF.

The chain combines TRBV13 with TRBJ2-2; tentatively, D is TRBD1 (6 bases). Germline V lookup: CDR1 PRHDT, CDR2 FYEKMQ (reference sequence). The CDR3 loop spans 14 amino acids. Trimming shortened V by 8 bases and J by 6 bases, and 16 bases separated the two germline ends. CDR3 nucleotides: TGTGCCAGCGGACAGTTTGCCGGGGCCGGGGAGCTGTTTTTT. Its translation: CASGQFAGAGELFF.

This CDR3 is CASSLSGPSGTGDEKLFF. In DNA, the CDR3 is TGTGCCAGCAGTTTATCGGGTCCCTCCGGGACAGGTGATGAAAAACTGTTTTTT. This rearrangement joins TRBV27 to TRBJ1-4, with TRBD1 identical over 8 bases. Trimming cost V 0 bases and J 6 bases; bases outside gene matches: 12. CDR3 length: 18 residues. Germline-derived CDR1 and CDR2 are MNHEY and SMNVEV (reference sequence).